Listed below are T cell receptor beta chains from one sample, sequenced in a study of T-cell memory formation after mild COVID-19. TCRdb reprocessed the 5' RACE reads with MiXCR, giving one entry per CDR3 protein. Here the sample spans roughly 200,000 distinct CDR3 sequences, 16% being singletons. Sequencing input: PBMCs or a T cell subset sorted from them (not recorded which). The source is an adult woman who had mild COVID-19 (a few samples of this study predate the infection). Cell type and time point are not known. Both conserved end residues are part of each CDR3. Each record gives: CDR3 DNA, CDR3 protein, D gene, clone size, J gene, V gene. D genes are given only for firm matches. Rows may omit the clone size; those that give it use once, few, many or a size class.

CDR3nt: TGTGCCAGCAGTTTTTCGGCGGGGCAGTATTTT
CDR3aa: CASSFSAGQYF
d_gene: .
abundance: .
j_gene: TRBJ2-3
v_gene: TRBV28

CDR3nt: TGCGCCAGCAGCGCTGGTAGTAATGAGCAGTTCTTC
CDR3aa: CASSAGSNEQFF
d_gene: .
abundance: .
j_gene: TRBJ2-1
v_gene: TRBV5-1

CDR3nt: TGTGCCAGCAGTTTCACCGGGACAGGGGGCTTCTACGAGCAGTACTTC
CDR3aa: CASSFTGTGGFYEQYF
d_gene: TRBD1
abundance: .
j_gene: TRBJ2-7
v_gene: TRBV6-5

CDR3nt: TGTGCCTGGAGTGTCCTGAACGAGCAGTACTTC
CDR3aa: CAWSVLNEQYF
d_gene: .
abundance: .
j_gene: TRBJ2-7
v_gene: TRBV30

CDR3nt: TGTGCCAGCTCACCAACCACTGCAGCCTACAATGAGCAGTTCTTC
CDR3aa: CASSPTTAAYNEQFF
d_gene: .
abundance: many
j_gene: TRBJ2-1
v_gene: TRBV18

CDR3nt: TGCGCCAGCAGCTCTTTAGCCGGCGGGGAGCTGTTTTTT
CDR3aa: CASSSLAGGELFF
d_gene: .
abundance: few
j_gene: TRBJ2-2
v_gene: TRBV5-1

CDR3nt: TGTGCCAGCCTAGCGGTTCGGGGTGAGCAGTTCTTC
CDR3aa: CASLAVRGEQFF
d_gene: TRBD2
abundance: few
j_gene: TRBJ2-1
v_gene: TRBV6-6

CDR3nt: TGTGCCAGCAGTCGACTAGCTGCCTACGAGCAGTACTTC
CDR3aa: CASSRLAAYEQYF
d_gene: TRBD2
abundance: .
j_gene: TRBJ2-7
v_gene: TRBV2

CDR3nt: TGTGCCAGCAGTTTTCAATCTGGCTACACCTTC
CDR3aa: CASSFQSGYTF
d_gene: .
abundance: .
j_gene: TRBJ1-2
v_gene: TRBV12-3/TRBV12-4

CDR3nt: TGTGCCAGCAGTCCTCGGGCACCGCTTACTCGGGCAGATACGCAGTATTTT
CDR3aa: CASSPRAPLTRADTQYF
d_gene: .
abundance: few
j_gene: TRBJ2-3
v_gene: TRBV12-3/TRBV12-4

CDR3nt: TGTGCCAGTAGTAGGGACAGGGGGCCTAATCAGCCCCAGCATTTT
CDR3aa: CASSRDRGPNQPQHF
d_gene: TRBD1
abundance: .
j_gene: TRBJ1-5
v_gene: TRBV19

CDR3nt: TGCAGTGCTCCTCGACAGGGCACAGATACGCAGTATTTT
CDR3aa: CSAPRQGTDTQYF
d_gene: .
abundance: .
j_gene: TRBJ2-3
v_gene: TRBV20-1

CDR3nt: TGTGCCAGCGTCTCTGGACAAGTGAATGAAAAACTGTTTTTT
CDR3aa: CASVSGQVNEKLFF
d_gene: .
abundance: .
j_gene: TRBJ1-4
v_gene: TRBV12-3/TRBV12-4

CDR3nt: TGCGCCAGCAGCCAATCAGGGACTAATCAGCCCCAGCATTTT
CDR3aa: CASSQSGTNQPQHF
d_gene: .
abundance: .
j_gene: TRBJ1-5
v_gene: TRBV4-1

CDR3nt: TGTGCCAGCAGCCAGGGACTAGCGGGAGGTAGTGAGCAGTTCTTC
CDR3aa: CASSQGLAGGSEQFF
d_gene: TRBD2
abundance: .
j_gene: TRBJ2-1
v_gene: TRBV2

CDR3nt: TGCGCCAGCAGTGGGGGGACAGATAATTCACCCCTCCACTTT
CDR3aa: CASSGGTDNSPLHF
d_gene: TRBD1
abundance: few
j_gene: TRBJ1-6
v_gene: TRBV10-2

CDR3nt: TGCAGCGTGGGGGACTCCTCCCTAGCGGGACAGCCCCAGCATTTT
CDR3aa: CSVGDSSLAGQPQHF
d_gene: .
abundance: .
j_gene: TRBJ1-5
v_gene: TRBV29-1

CDR3nt: TGTGCCAGCAGCCGACCAAGGATCAGTCACGAGCAGTACTTC
CDR3aa: CASSRPRISHEQYF
d_gene: .
abundance: .
j_gene: TRBJ2-7
v_gene: TRBV7-9

CDR3nt: TGTGCCAGCTCACCACCCACGAGGGCCAAAAACATTCAGTACTTC
CDR3aa: CASSPPTRAKNIQYF
d_gene: .
abundance: .
j_gene: TRBJ2-4
v_gene: TRBV18

CDR3nt: TGTGCCAGCAGGCCACTAGCGGGGTACGATACGCAGTATTTT
CDR3aa: CASRPLAGYDTQYF
d_gene: TRBD2
abundance: many
j_gene: TRBJ2-3
v_gene: TRBV7-8

CDR3nt: TGTGCCAGCAGCTTGTTACTGGGACAGGGGGTAAATTTTGGGGCCAACGTCCTGACTTTC
CDR3aa: CASSLLLGQGVNFGANVLTF
d_gene: TRBD1
abundance: .
j_gene: TRBJ2-6
v_gene: TRBV7-9

CDR3nt: TGCAGCTTCAGGGGGGTCAGCTCCTACGAGCAGTACTTC
CDR3aa: CSFRGVSSYEQYF
d_gene: .
abundance: few
j_gene: TRBJ2-7
v_gene: TRBV29-1

CDR3nt: TGTGCCATCAGGGCGGGCTCCTACGAGCAGTACTTC
CDR3aa: CAIRAGSYEQYF
d_gene: .
abundance: .
j_gene: TRBJ2-7
v_gene: TRBV10-3

CDR3nt: TGCAGTGCTAGAGCGGCTTCGAGCGGGGCCACAGATACGCAGTATTTT
CDR3aa: CSARAASSGATDTQYF
d_gene: TRBD2
abundance: .
j_gene: TRBJ2-3
v_gene: TRBV20-1

CDR3nt: TGTGCCAGCAGCTTGGTGGTCGGGACAGGGGGAGAGACCCAGTACTTC
CDR3aa: CASSLVVGTGGETQYF
d_gene: TRBD1
abundance: .
j_gene: TRBJ2-5
v_gene: TRBV5-5

CDR3nt: TGTGCCAGCAGCGTCGGCATTGAGCAGTACTTC
CDR3aa: CASSVGIEQYF
d_gene: .
abundance: .
j_gene: TRBJ2-7
v_gene: TRBV7-2

CDR3nt: TGTGCCAGCAGCTTATGGGTGGGACAAAACTATGGCTACACCTTC
CDR3aa: CASSLWVGQNYGYTF
d_gene: .
abundance: .
j_gene: TRBJ1-2
v_gene: TRBV7-3

CDR3nt: TGTGCCAGCAGTTTAACCTCTGGGGCCAACGTCCTGACTTTC
CDR3aa: CASSLTSGANVLTF
d_gene: .
abundance: .
j_gene: TRBJ2-6
v_gene: TRBV12-3/TRBV12-4

CDR3nt: TGTGCCTGGGAGAGGGGACATCTCTACGAGCAGTACTTC
CDR3aa: CAWERGHLYEQYF
d_gene: .
abundance: .
j_gene: TRBJ2-7
v_gene: TRBV30

CDR3nt: TGCGCCAGCAGCTTGGATTTGGGCAGCTACACCGGGGAGCTGTTTTTT
CDR3aa: CASSLDLGSYTGELFF
d_gene: .
abundance: .
j_gene: TRBJ2-2
v_gene: TRBV5-1

CDR3nt: TGTGCCAGCAGCTCCCCAGCAGTCTCCTACAATGAGCAGTTCTTC
CDR3aa: CASSSPAVSYNEQFF
d_gene: .
abundance: .
j_gene: TRBJ2-1
v_gene: TRBV7-9

CDR3nt: TGTGCCAGCAGGCTGAGAGGGAATTCGTACGAGCAGTACTTC
CDR3aa: CASRLRGNSYEQYF
d_gene: .
abundance: .
j_gene: TRBJ2-7
v_gene: TRBV12-3/TRBV12-4

CDR3nt: TGCAGTGCTGTAGCCGGGGGGAGCTCCTACAATGAGCAGTTCTTC
CDR3aa: CSAVAGGSSYNEQFF
d_gene: TRBD2
abundance: few
j_gene: TRBJ2-1
v_gene: TRBV20-1

CDR3nt: TGTGCCAGCAGCCCCGGAGCTAGCGGGGCCTCTCTGGGGTTCTTC
CDR3aa: CASSPGASGASLGFF
d_gene: TRBD2
abundance: few
j_gene: TRBJ2-1
v_gene: TRBV3-1

CDR3nt: TGTGCCAGCAGTTACTCGAGGCCCGGAAATGAGCAGTTCTTC
CDR3aa: CASSYSRPGNEQFF
d_gene: .
abundance: .
j_gene: TRBJ2-1
v_gene: TRBV6-6

CDR3nt: TGTGCCAGCCTCCAGTCGCGGGGGAAAGGGGATACGCAGTATTTT
CDR3aa: CASLQSRGKGDTQYF
d_gene: TRBD2
abundance: .
j_gene: TRBJ2-3
v_gene: TRBV5-6

CDR3nt: TGTGCCAGCAGCTCAGACTCGGGACAGACCCAGTACTTC
CDR3aa: CASSSDSGQTQYF
d_gene: .
abundance: few
j_gene: TRBJ2-5
v_gene: TRBV7-3

CDR3nt: TGTGCCAGCAGTACAGGGGAGGGCTACGAGCAGTACTTC
CDR3aa: CASSTGEGYEQYF
d_gene: .
abundance: .
j_gene: TRBJ2-7
v_gene: TRBV12-3/TRBV12-4

CDR3nt: TGTGCCTCACAGACGGGGGGCCGGGCAAATGAGCAGTTCTTC
CDR3aa: CASQTGGRANEQFF
d_gene: .
abundance: .
j_gene: TRBJ2-1
v_gene: TRBV10-3

CDR3nt: TGTGCCAGCAGCTTATTTGACAGTTCGGCCTCTAACTATGGCTACACCTTC
CDR3aa: CASSLFDSSASNYGYTF
d_gene: .
abundance: few
j_gene: TRBJ1-2
v_gene: TRBV7-2

CDR3nt: TGTGCCAACCTTAGCGGGAGCACTAATCAAGAGACCCAGTACTTC
CDR3aa: CANLSGSTNQETQYF
d_gene: .
abundance: few
j_gene: TRBJ2-5
v_gene: TRBV21-1

CDR3nt: TGTGCCAGCAGTCCGCCAGGGACAGCTCAGGACTTC
CDR3aa: CASSPPGTAQDF
d_gene: TRBD1
abundance: few
j_gene: TRBJ2-7
v_gene: TRBV12-3/TRBV12-4

CDR3nt: TGTGCCATCAGTGAGTCGATGGCCGATACGCAGTATTTT
CDR3aa: CAISESMADTQYF
d_gene: .
abundance: .
j_gene: TRBJ2-3
v_gene: TRBV10-3

CDR3nt: TGCGCCAGCAGCTCGACAGGGCGAGAGACCCAGTACTTC
CDR3aa: CASSSTGRETQYF
d_gene: TRBD1
abundance: .
j_gene: TRBJ2-5
v_gene: TRBV5-1

CDR3nt: TGTGCCAGCAGCTCCCCGGGCATCTCTAACTATGGCTACACCTTC
CDR3aa: CASSSPGISNYGYTF
d_gene: .
abundance: few
j_gene: TRBJ1-2
v_gene: TRBV7-2

CDR3nt: TGCAGTGCTCCGCGTGGGAACAATGAGCAGTTCTTC
CDR3aa: CSAPRGNNEQFF
d_gene: .
abundance: few
j_gene: TRBJ2-1
v_gene: TRBV20-1

CDR3nt: TGTGCCAGCAGTTACCCGCGAGATGAGCAGTTCTTC
CDR3aa: CASSYPRDEQFF
d_gene: .
abundance: .
j_gene: TRBJ2-1
v_gene: TRBV6-2/TRBV6-3

CDR3nt: TGCGCCAGCAGCGTAGGGGGCTCATACTACGAGCAGTACTTC
CDR3aa: CASSVGGSYYEQYF
d_gene: TRBD1
abundance: .
j_gene: TRBJ2-7
v_gene: TRBV5-1

CDR3nt: TGTGCCAGCAGCCTCTCGACCGGGACAGGGAACAATGAGCAGTTCTTC
CDR3aa: CASSLSTGTGNNEQFF
d_gene: TRBD1
abundance: few
j_gene: TRBJ2-1
v_gene: TRBV7-3

CDR3nt: TGTGCCAGCAGCTCACAGGCGGTAGGGGAAAAACTGTTTTTT
CDR3aa: CASSSQAVGEKLFF
d_gene: .
abundance: few
j_gene: TRBJ1-4
v_gene: TRBV7-9

CDR3nt: TGTGCCAGCAGCGTAGAAGGGGGGCAAGCGAATGAGCAGTTCTTC
CDR3aa: CASSVEGGQANEQFF
d_gene: .
abundance: few
j_gene: TRBJ2-1
v_gene: TRBV9

CDR3nt: TGTGCCAGCAGCTCCCCCACCTTTCCAGCGGGCGCAGATACGCAGTATTTT
CDR3aa: CASSSPTFPAGADTQYF
d_gene: .
abundance: many
j_gene: TRBJ2-3
v_gene: TRBV5-4

CDR3nt: TGTGCCAGCAGCCAAGGGGGCGACACCAGTGAAGCTTTCTTT
CDR3aa: CASSQGGDTSEAFF
d_gene: .
abundance: .
j_gene: TRBJ1-1
v_gene: TRBV14

CDR3nt: TGTGCCAGCAGATCACATGACAGCCAGTACTTC
CDR3aa: CASRSHDSQYF
d_gene: .
abundance: many
j_gene: TRBJ2-7
v_gene: TRBV7-9